One sample yielded the 16 T cell receptor beta chains listed below, sequenced in a study of blood T cell repertoires in COVID-19. Profiling relied on immunoSEQ multiplex PCR, and the TCRdb table lists in-frame clones only, not all of them. This sample has under 150,000 clones, with roughly three quarters found just once. Sequenced: peripheral blood. All receptors derive from a man aged 50-60 years with active or convalescent COVID-19.

The gene calls are TRBV7-8 and TRBJ2-7, with 11 bases aligning to TRBD2. This CDR3 has 16 amino acids. The germline CDR1 and CDR2 sequences are SGHVS and FQNEAQ. J was trimmed by 1 base and V by 5 bases; bases with no gene match: 7. CDR3 residues: CASSLRLAGLSYEQYF. The CDR3 DNA follows: TGTGCCAGCAGCCTTAGACTAGCGGGATTGTCCTACGAGCAGTACTTC.

The V gene is TRBV19, the J gene TRBJ1-1, with 9 bases lining up with TRBD1. CDR1 and CDR2 from the germline V gene are LNHDA and SQIVND (reference sequence). Trimming removed 3 bases from V and 1 base from J; junction bases left unmatched: 3. The CDR3 has 15 residues. The CDR3 DNA reads TGTGCCAGTAGTATGAAGGGACAGGGGAACACTGAAGCTTTCTTT. Residues: CASSMKGQGNTEAFF.

The CDR3 DNA follows: TGTGCCAGCAGCGAAGGAGGGAGAGACAATGAGCAGTTCTTC. Its translation is CASSEGGRDNEQFF. The chain couples TRBV9 to TRBJ2-1; weak D call: TRBD2 (6 bases). V gave up 3 bases and J gave up 5 bases, with 12 bases separating them. Germline V gene lookup returns CDR1 SGDLS and CDR2 YYNGEE. The CDR3 spans 14 residues.

The genes are TRBV7-3 and TRBJ2-2; 9 bases are shared with TRBD1. CDR1 and CDR2 (germline): SGHTA, FQGTGA. The CDR3 extends over 16 amino acids. With 5 bases clipped from V and 1 base from J, the junction kept 5 bases outside the gene matches. CDR3 sequence: CASSPQGAGNTGELFF. The CDR3 DNA reads TGTGCCAGCAGCCCACAGGGGGCAGGGAACACCGGGGAGCTGTTTTTT.

The chain recombines TRBV7-2 with TRBJ2-1; 9 bases map to TRBD2. Germline V CDR1 and CDR2: SGHTA, FQGNSA. The V and J ends lost 2 bases and 7 bases, in that order; junction bases with no gene match: 6. The CDR3 length is 15 residues. CDR3 residues: CASSLMLAGINEQFF. The DNA for the CDR3 is TGTGCCAGCAGCTTAATGCTAGCGGGAATAAATGAGCAGTTCTTC.

The rearrangement joins TRBV27 to TRBJ2-3; TRBD2 matches 14 bases. The germline CDR1 and CDR2 sequences are MNHEY and SMNVEV (reference sequence). The CDR3 extends over 18 amino acids. The V and J ends lost 5 bases and 3 bases, in that order; junction bases with no gene match: 10. CDR3 loop: CASSTGTSGRWRTDTQYF. The DNA for the CDR3 is TGTGCCAGCAGTACCGGGACTAGCGGGAGATGGAGGACAGATACGCAGTATTTT.

The chain combines TRBV7-3 with TRBJ2-1; TRBD2 aligns across 8 bases. This CDR3 region has 15 residues. The V and J ends lost 1 base and 7 bases, in that order; junction bases with no gene match: 6. From germline, CDR1 is SGHTA and CDR2 FQGTGA. The DNA for the CDR3 is TGTGCCAGCAGCTTAAAGGCGGGGGGCGGGAATGAGCAGTTCTTC. This gives the protein CASSLKAGGGNEQFF.

The V gene is TRBV11-2, the J gene TRBJ1-2; 9 nucleotides line up with TRBD1. CDR1 and CDR2 from the germline V gene are SGHAT and FQNNGV. The CDR3 consists of 15 residues. V lost 6 bases to trimming and J lost 5 bases; unmatched junction nucleotides: 10. The CDR3 nucleotides read TGTGCCAGCAGTTACGGACAGGGGAACCCGTATGGCTACACCTTC. Translated, it gives CASSYGQGNPYGYTF.

The chain joins TRBV3-1 (or the pseudogene TRBV3-2) to TRBJ1-2; 10 bases agree with TRBD1. Trimming at V came to 1 base and at J to 8 bases, leaving 4 bases not matched to a gene. The CDR3 is 14 amino acids. Per the germline V gene, CDR1 is LGHDT and CDR2 is YNNKEL (reference sequence). CDR3 residues: CASSQVGTGVGYTF. The CDR3 bases are TGTGCCAGCAGCCAAGTCGGGACAGGGGTAGGCTACACCTTC.

This chain joins TRBV24-1 and TRBJ1-5, with TRBD1 matching over 7 bases. Trimming cost V 4 bases and J 5 bases; bases outside gene matches: 1. CDR3 length: 13 amino acids. Looked up from germline, CDR1 is KGHDR and CDR2 is SFDVKD. This chain's CDR3 is CATSETGYQPQHF. In nucleotides, the CDR3 is TGTGCCACCAGTGAGACAGGGTATCAGCCCCAGCATTTT.

A few counts support this clone. The J gene is TRBJ1-2, the V gene TRBV2, with D unclear. The germline V and J ends were trimmed by 6 bases and 5 bases, with 13 bases remaining between them. The CDR3 has 13 residues. The germline V gene has CDR1 SNHLY and CDR2 FYNNEI. CDR3 amino acids: CASRGGLGYGYTF. In DNA form, the CDR3 reads TGTGCCAGCAGAGGAGGGTTAGGGTATGGCTACACCTTC.

This clone was seen more than once but under ten times. The chain combines TRBV4-1 with TRBJ2-3, with TRBD2 identical over 12 bases. Germline loops: CDR1 MGHRA, CDR2 YSYEKL. This CDR3 has 17 residues. Trimming at V came to 1 base and at J to 0 bases, leaving 2 bases not matched to a gene. CDR3 residues: CASSQVLAGGSTDTQYF. The CDR3 DNA reads TGCGCCAGCAGCCAAGTGCTAGCGGGAGGGAGCACAGATACGCAGTATTTT.

In nucleotides, the CDR3 is TGTGCCAGCAGCTTAACAGGGGATGGGACTGAAGCTTTCTTT. It specifies CASSLTGDGTEAFF. The chain couples TRBV11-2 to TRBJ1-1, with 7 bases lining up with TRBD1. This CDR3 comprises 14 residues. Germline-derived CDR1 and CDR2 are SGHAT and FQNNGV. The V segment lost 2 bases and the J segment 5 bases; nucleotides outside the gene matches: 5.

J is TRBJ1-1 and V is TRBV18, with D uncertain. V was pared by 0 bases and J by 4 bases, with 12 bases between. Germline V lookup: CDR1 KGHSH, CDR2 LQKENI. The CDR3 contains 15 residues. For the CDR3, the DNA is TGTGCCAGCTCACCACCGAAAGGCGGTGGCACTGAAGCTTTCTTT. This codes for CASSPPKGGGTEAFF.

The V gene is TRBV4-1, the J gene TRBJ2-7; D remains unclear. In germline, CDR1 is MGHRA, CDR2 YSYEKL. Trimming removed 1 base from V and 0 bases from J, with 4 bases in between. The length of the CDR3 is 13 residues. Here the CDR3 DNA reads TGCGCCAGCAGCCAAGTCATCTCCTACGAGCAGTACTTC. This encodes CASSQVISYEQYF.

The chain uses TRBV7-2 and TRBJ1-1; D remains ambiguous. The CDR3 is 15 residues long. Looked up from germline, CDR1 is SGHTA and CDR2 is FQGNSA. V was pared by 1 base and J by 1 base, with 10 bases between. This CDR3 reads CASSLGPVQNTEAFF. CDR3 DNA sequence: TGTGCCAGCAGCTTAGGGCCAGTTCAGAACACTGAAGCTTTCTTT.